Listed below are T cell receptor beta chains from one sample, sequenced in a study of blood T cell repertoires in COVID-19. Assay: immunoSEQ multiplex PCR; the TCRdb copy retains only in-frame clones and omits some. This sample has more than 85,000 clones, with 60% to 80% found just once. Material for sequencing was peripheral blood. Every receptor here comes from a woman in her forties or fifties with acute or convalescent COVID-19. CDR3s include the opening cysteine and the closing phenylalanine or tryptophan. The D gene is left open where the match is weak. Expanded clones are given a class, and other clones once, few, many or no size at all.

CDR3: CASSYSGQGRTYNSPLHF
DNA: TGTGCCAGCAGTTACTCGGGGCAAGGTCGGACCTATAATTCACCCCTCCACTTT
V: TRBV6-2/TRBV6-3
J: TRBJ1-6
size: -
D: -

CDR3: CASSSSLAGVDTQYF
DNA: TGTGCCAGCAGCTCCTCTCTAGCGGGAGTAGATACGCAGTATTTT
V: TRBV11-1
J: TRBJ2-3
size: -
D: TRBD2

CDR3: CASSPSNEQFF
DNA: TGTGCCAGCTCCCCCAGTAATGAGCAGTTCTTC
V: TRBV18
J: TRBJ2-1
size: -
D: -

CDR3: CASTYGASTEAFF
DNA: TGCGCCAGCACTTATGGGGCCTCCACTGAAGCTTTCTTT
V: TRBV5-1
J: TRBJ1-1
size: -
D: -

CDR3: CASIGRGAVYEQYF
DNA: TGTGCCAGCATAGGGCGGGGGGCCGTCTACGAGCAGTACTTC
V: TRBV6-5
J: TRBJ2-7
size: -
D: TRBD2

CDR3: CASTRGARDLINYGYTF
DNA: TGTGCCAGCACCCGGGGGGCCCGAGATTTAATTAACTATGGCTACACCTTC
V: TRBV9
J: TRBJ1-2
size: -
D: -

CDR3: CASSLDSPSNTGELFF
DNA: TGTGCCAGCAGCTTAGACAGTCCATCGAACACCGGGGAGCTGTTTTTT
V: TRBV11-1
J: TRBJ2-2
size: -
D: -

CDR3: CASSRGATGELFF
DNA: TGTGCCAGCAGCCGGGGGGCGACCGGGGAGCTGTTTTTT
V: TRBV5-6
J: TRBJ2-2
size: few
D: -

CDR3: CASRLRDRGTQPQHF
DNA: TGTGCCAGCAGACTCCGGGACAGGGGTACTCAGCCCCAGCATTTT
V: TRBV6-6
J: TRBJ1-5
size: -
D: TRBD1

CDR3: CASGPGGYAFF
DNA: TGTGCCAGTGGCCCGGGTGGTTATGCTTTCTTT
V: TRBV19
J: TRBJ1-1
size: -
D: -

CDR3: CASSGSGQGAAGYTF
DNA: TGTGCCAGCAGTGGCTCGGGACAGGGGGCAGCCGGCTACACCTTC
V: TRBV28
J: TRBJ1-2
size: -
D: TRBD1

CDR3: CASSKGTGGNEKLFF
DNA: TGTGCCAGCAGCAAAGGGACAGGGGGGAATGAAAAACTGTTTTTT
V: TRBV28
J: TRBJ1-4
size: few
D: TRBD1

CDR3: CASSQDGGGTSTDTQYF
DNA: TGTGCCAGCAGCCAAGATGGAGGTGGAACTAGCACAGATACGCAGTATTTT
V: TRBV4-2
J: TRBJ2-3
size: few
D: -

CDR3: CAISGSSGGIQETQYF
DNA: TGTGCCATCAGTGGGTCTAGCGGGGGTATCCAAGAGACCCAGTACTTC
V: TRBV10-3
J: TRBJ2-5
size: -
D: TRBD2

CDR3: CASSRPGTGSYEQYF
DNA: TGTGCCAGCAGCAGGCCCGGGACAGGCTCCTACGAGCAGTACTTC
V: TRBV5-6
J: TRBJ2-7
size: -
D: TRBD1

CDR3: CASSLEPNTGELFF
DNA: TGTGCCAGCAGCCTAGAGCCCAACACCGGGGAGCTGTTTTTT
V: TRBV5-4
J: TRBJ2-2
size: -
D: -

CDR3: CASSHTQTSGGSRTQYF
DNA: TGCGCCAGCAGCCATACCCAGACTAGCGGGGGGTCGCGTACGCAGTATTTT
V: TRBV4-1
J: TRBJ2-3
size: -
D: TRBD2

CDR3: CASSLGRQAVAEQYF
DNA: TGTGCCAGCAGCCTAGGGCGCCAGGCAGTGGCCGAGCAGTACTTC
V: TRBV7-8
J: TRBJ2-7
size: few
D: -

CDR3: CASSLGVSGNTIYF
DNA: TGTGCCAGCAGCTTAGGAGTCTCTGGAAACACCATATATTTT
V: TRBV7-6
J: TRBJ1-3
size: few
D: -

CDR3: CASSIETRAEAFF
DNA: TGTGCCAGCAGTATTGAAACCCGGGCTGAAGCTTTCTTT
V: TRBV2
J: TRBJ1-1
size: -
D: -

CDR3: CASRDRGYGNQPQHF
DNA: TGTGCCAGCAGGGACAGGGGATATGGCAATCAGCCCCAGCATTTT
V: TRBV2
J: TRBJ1-5
size: -
D: TRBD1

CDR3: CASKRGGGRKLFF
DNA: TGTGCCAGCAAGAGGGGGGGAGGTAGGAAACTGTTTTTT
V: TRBV28
J: TRBJ1-4
size: -
D: -

CDR3: CASGPDRGRDDTEAFF
DNA: TGTGCCAGCGGTCCTGACAGGGGGCGCGATGACACTGAAGCTTTCTTT
V: TRBV7-9
J: TRBJ1-1
size: -
D: TRBD1

CDR3: CASSTPRTAKDNEKLFF
DNA: TGTGCCAGTAGCACCCCAAGGACAGCTAAAGATAATGAAAAACTGTTTTTT
V: TRBV19
J: TRBJ1-4
size: -
D: -

CDR3: CASSTDGGARETQYF
DNA: TGTGCCAGTAGTACCGACGGGGGGGCCAGAGAGACCCAGTACTTC
V: TRBV19
J: TRBJ2-5
size: -
D: TRBD2

CDR3: CASSRQGSAYEQYF
DNA: TGTGCCAGCAGTCGACAGGGGTCGGCCTACGAGCAGTACTTC
V: TRBV28
J: TRBJ2-7
size: -
D: TRBD1

CDR3: CASSPGLAGHEQFF
DNA: TGTGCCAGCTCACCCGGACTAGCGGGACATGAGCAGTTCTTC
V: TRBV18
J: TRBJ2-1
size: few
D: TRBD2

CDR3: CASTPTGVITEAFF
DNA: TGTGCCAGCACCCCTACAGGAGTTATCACTGAAGCTTTCTTT
V: TRBV28
J: TRBJ1-1
size: few
D: -

CDR3: CASRDRGGTDTQYF
DNA: TGTGCCAGTAGGGACAGGGGAGGGACAGATACGCAGTATTTT
V: TRBV19
J: TRBJ2-3
size: once
D: TRBD1

CDR3: CASSVQGTYNSPLHF
DNA: TGTGCCAGCAGTGTTCAGGGTACCTATAATTCACCCCTCCACTTT
V: TRBV2
J: TRBJ1-6
size: once
D: -

CDR3: CATSDGTGHSYEQYF
DNA: TGTGCCACCAGTGATGGGACAGGGCATTCCTACGAGCAGTACTTC
V: TRBV24-1
J: TRBJ2-7
size: -
D: TRBD1

CDR3: CASSLAPEESSNQPQHF
DNA: TGTGCCAGCAGCTTGGCCCCCGAGGAGAGTAGCAATCAGCCCCAGCATTTT
V: TRBV7-8
J: TRBJ1-5
size: -
D: -

CDR3: CASSAPRVGARTEAFF
DNA: TGTGCCAGCAGTGCCCCGCGCGTGGGCGCCAGGACTGAAGCTTTCTTT
V: TRBV28
J: TRBJ1-1
size: -
D: -

CDR3: CSARDQEKLFF
DNA: TGCAGTGCTAGAGATCAGGAAAAACTGTTTTTT
V: TRBV20-1
J: TRBJ1-4
size: -
D: -

CDR3: CATIPRPGQGPSSYNSPLHF
DNA: TGTGCCACCATCCCGCGGCCGGGACAGGGCCCTAGCTCCTATAATTCACCCCTCCACTTT
V: TRBV28
J: TRBJ1-6
size: -
D: TRBD1

CDR3: CASSLGQGPTDTQYF
DNA: TGTGCCAGCAGCTTGGGACAGGGGCCCACAGATACGCAGTATTTT
V: TRBV5-6
J: TRBJ2-3
size: once
D: TRBD1

CDR3: CASSSTGVGNTIYF
DNA: TGCGCCAGCAGCTCGACAGGAGTCGGAAACACCATATATTTT
V: TRBV5-1
J: TRBJ1-3
size: -
D: -

CDR3: CASSARVQNTEAFF
DNA: TGTGCCAGTAGCGCGAGGGTCCAGAACACTGAAGCTTTCTTT
V: TRBV19
J: TRBJ1-1
size: -
D: -

CDR3: CASSLLREDKETQYF
DNA: TGCGCCAGCAGCTTGTTGAGGGAAGACAAAGAGACCCAGTACTTC
V: TRBV5-1
J: TRBJ2-5
size: -
D: -

CDR3: CASSPSGYSTDTQYF
DNA: TGTGCCAGCAGCCCTTCGGGATACAGCACAGATACGCAGTATTTT
V: TRBV7-2
J: TRBJ2-3
size: -
D: -

CDR3: CASSLAGQGFYTF
DNA: TGTGCCAGCAGCTTGGCGGGACAGGGGTTCTACACCTTC
V: TRBV5-6
J: TRBJ1-2
size: -
D: TRBD1

CDR3: CASSFGEGETQYF
DNA: -
V: TRBV28
J: TRBJ2-5
size: -
D: -

CDR3: CASRMDRGDGYTF
DNA: TGTGCCAGCAGGATGGACAGGGGGGATGGCTACACCTTC
V: TRBV2
J: TRBJ1-2
size: -
D: TRBD1

CDR3: CASSLGAGLNTEAFF
DNA: TGTGCCAGCAGCTTAGGGGCGGGTTTAAACACTGAAGCTTTCTTT
V: TRBV7-2
J: TRBJ1-1
size: -
D: -

CDR3: CASSVGGLAGINEQFF
DNA: TGTGCCAGCAGCGTAGGAGGCCTAGCGGGGATTAATGAGCAGTTCTTC
V: TRBV9
J: TRBJ2-1
size: -
D: TRBD2

CDR3: CASSFPGYEQYF
DNA: TGTGCCAGCAGTTTCCCAGGCTACGAGCAGTACTTC
V: TRBV12-3/TRBV12-4
J: TRBJ2-7
size: -
D: -

CDR3: CASSQLGPGQNSPLHF
DNA: TGCGCCAGCAGCCAATTGGGGCCGGGACAAAATTCACCCCTCCACTTT
V: TRBV4-1
J: TRBJ1-6
size: -
D: -

CDR3: CASSPGGNSNQPQHF
DNA: TGTGCCAGCTCACCAGGGGGGAATAGCAATCAGCCCCAGCATTTT
V: TRBV18
J: TRBJ1-5
size: few
D: -

CDR3: CASSSPWTGGNTGELFF
DNA: TGTGCCAGCAGTTCGCCGTGGACAGGGGGAAACACCGGGGAGCTGTTTTTT
V: TRBV28
J: TRBJ2-2
size: -
D: TRBD1

CDR3: CASSQDVRVHPVYSNQPQHF
DNA: TGCGCCAGCAGCCAAGATGTTCGGGTTCATCCCGTTTATAGCAATCAGCCCCAGCATTTT
V: TRBV4-1
J: TRBJ1-5
size: few
D: -

CDR3: CASSFDRDRVRGTEAFF
DNA: TGTGCCAGCAGCTTCGACCGGGACAGGGTAAGAGGGACTGAAGCTTTCTTT
V: TRBV5-4
J: TRBJ1-1
size: few
D: TRBD1

CDR3: CASSKSGLRDGNTIYF
DNA: TGTGCCAGTAGTAAAAGCGGGCTCCGGGATGGAAACACCATATATTTT
V: TRBV19
J: TRBJ1-3
size: -
D: -

CDR3: CSVSQGATEAFF
DNA: TGCAGCGTATCACAGGGGGCTACTGAAGCTTTCTTT
V: TRBV29-1
J: TRBJ1-1
size: -
D: TRBD1

CDR3: CASSQREKLFF
DNA: TGTGCCAGCAGCCAGAGAGAAAAACTGTTTTTT
V: TRBV14
J: TRBJ1-4
size: -
D: -

CDR3: CASSEAGNQPQHF
DNA: TGTGCCAGCAGTGAGGCAGGCAATCAGCCCCAGCATTTT
V: TRBV6-4
J: TRBJ1-5
size: -
D: -

CDR3: CAWSGQHQETQYF
DNA: TGTGCCTGGAGTGGACAGCACCAAGAGACCCAGTACTTC
V: TRBV30
J: TRBJ2-5
size: -
D: -

CDR3: CASSPSSTGGEAFF
DNA: TGTGCCAGCAGTCCCAGTTCGACAGGGGGAGAAGCTTTCTTT
V: TRBV28
J: TRBJ1-1
size: -
D: TRBD1

CDR3: CASSANSQPQHF
DNA: TGTGCCAGCAGTGCCAACAGCCAGCCCCAGCATTTT
V: TRBV2
J: TRBJ1-5
size: -
D: -

CDR3: CATARTGGGNYGYTF
DNA: TGTGCCACTGCCCGGACAGGTGGGGGGAACTATGGCTACACCTTC
V: TRBV2
J: TRBJ1-2
size: -
D: TRBD1